The 27 T cell receptor beta chains below come from one sample, sequenced in a study of T-cell reconstitution after alpha-beta-depleted transplantation in children. Unique molecular identifiers tagged the TCRbeta library. A single record per CDR3 protein comes from TCRdb applying MiXCR to the PCR reads. The data contain approximately 27,000 distinct CDR3 sequences, roughly a sixth of them singletons. The source was PBMCs, mostly from graft donor cells, collected 60 days after TCRalphabeta/CD19-depleted stem cell transplant. All receptors derive from a male patient aged 2-9 years who had a stem cell transplant for acute lymphoblastic leukemia, so the T cells may come from the graft donor.

This clonotype appeared many times. This rearrangement joins TRBV29-1 to TRBJ2-3; tentative D call: TRBD2 (6 bases). The CDR3 is made up of 15 amino acids. V was cut by 4 bases and J by 2 bases, with 16 bases left in between. The germline V gene encodes CDR1 SQVTM and CDR2 ANQGSEA. CDR3 region: CSVVGSYKSTDTQYF. The CDR3 DNA reads as TGCAGCGTTGTCGGGAGCTACAAATCCACAGATACGCAGTATTTT.

The chain uses TRBV10-3 and TRBJ1-5; D is uncertain. In germline, CDR1 is ENHRY, CDR2 SYGVKD. The CDR3 extends over 13 amino acids. Trimming stripped 8 bases from V and 4 bases from J, with 12 bases between. CDR3 protein: CAIARDQNQPQHF. The DNA of the CDR3 is TGTGCCATCGCGAGGGATCAAAATCAGCCCCAGCATTTT.

The chain joins TRBV11-2 to TRBJ2-7; 14 bases map to TRBD2. V shed 4 bases, J shed 3 bases, and the junction held 14 bases outside the gene matches. The V gene's germline CDR1 is SGHAT and CDR2 FQNNGV. The CDR3 runs to 19 residues. CDR3 sequence reads: CASSSEHHGLAGGLYEQYF. CDR3 DNA: TGTGCCAGCAGCTCAGAACACCATGGACTAGCGGGGGGACTCTACGAGCAGTACTTC.

V usage is TRBV5-6 and J usage is TRBJ2-2; possible D gene TRBD1, 6 bases. Germline V gene sequence: CDR1 SGHDT, CDR2 YYEEEE. The ends were cut back, 1 base at V and 1 base at J, with 20 bases in the middle. The CDR3 has 19 amino acids. CDR3 in amino acids: CASSLHREIGLWNTGELFF. CDR3 DNA: TGTGCCAGCAGCTTGCACAGGGAAATAGGGCTCTGGAACACCGGGGAGCTGTTTTTT.

On this clonotype: A read error may explain this, as a much larger clone is one base away. The rearrangement uses TRBV20-1 and TRBJ1-5; TRBD1 might be the D (5 bases). Germline CDR1 is DFQATT and CDR2 is SNEGSKA (reference sequence). CDR3 size: 17 residues. This CDR3 is CCARDRGGGTSNQPQHF. Here the CDR3 DNA reads TGCTGTGCTAGAGACCGGGGGGGAGGCACGAGCAATCAGCCCCAGCATTTT.

This clonotype was seen more than once but under ten times. V usage is TRBV20-1 and J usage is TRBJ2-1; 7 bases are a match to TRBD2. The length of the CDR3 is 14 residues. The V gene's germline CDR1 is DFQATT and CDR2 SNEGSKA (reference sequence). Trimming took 2 bases from V and 8 from J; bases not matched to a gene: 9. The CDR3 coding sequence is TGCAGTGCTAGACTGGGCGGGAGTTTCGATGAGCAGTTCTTC. Its protein product is CSARLGGSFDEQFF.

The chain links TRBV20-1 to TRBJ2-1, with 8 nucleotides matching TRBD2. CDR3 size: 16 residues. The trim removed 4 bases at V and 7 bases at J, leaving 15 bases unmatched. Germline CDR1 and CDR2: DFQATT and SNEGSKA (reference sequence). The CDR3 is CSATTIAGKFWNEQFF. DNA of the CDR3: TGCAGTGCTACGACAATAGCGGGGAAGTTCTGGAATGAGCAGTTCTTC.

V and J are TRBV27 and TRBJ2-5; the match to TRBD2 covers 12 bases. The junction had 6 bases not matched to a gene; V was cut back by 5 bases and J by 2 bases. This CDR3 has 16 residues. Looked up from germline, CDR1 is MNHEY and CDR2 is SMNVEV (reference sequence). The CDR3 region has the DNA TGTGCCAGCAGTCCGCCCGGGACTAGCGGGCAAGAGACCCAGTACTTC. This codes for CASSPPGTSGQETQYF.

This clonotype was seen many times. This rearrangement joins TRBV5-1 to TRBJ2-3, with 10 bases that match TRBD2. The J segment lost 1 base and the V segment lost 0 bases, leaving 2 bases of the junction unmatched. Germline assignment: CDR1 SGHRS and CDR2 YFSETQ. CDR3 size: 16 residues. CDR3 nucleotide sequence: TGCGCCAGCAGCTTGGTTCTAGCGGGGGGCACAGATACGCAGTATTTT. Protein product: CASSLVLAGGTDTQYF.

The table lists this clonotype with many counts. This chain uses TRBV5-1 with TRBJ1-3; D is ambiguous. The CDR3 length is 16 residues. V lost 0 bases and J lost 0, with 10 bases in between. Germline lookup yields CDR1 SGHRS and CDR2 YFSETQ. CDR3 loop: CASSLDARSSGNTIYF. DNA of the CDR3: TGCGCCAGCAGCTTGGACGCTCGGAGCTCTGGAAACACCATATATTTT.

The chain couples TRBV20-1 to TRBJ2-3; D may be TRBD1 or TRBD2 (5 bases each). CDR1 DFQATT and CDR2 SNEGSKA come from the germline V gene (reference sequence). The CDR3 runs 15 residues. V lost 6 bases to trimming and J lost 4 bases, with 20 bases between them. DNA of the CDR3: TGCAGTGCACAACCCGGGACCCACTGGTCAGATACGCAGTATTTT. Translating gives CSAQPGTHWSDTQYF.

CDR3: CASSLRQGNTEAFF. DNA of the CDR3: TGTGCCAGCAGTTTACGACAGGGGAACACTGAAGCTTTCTTT. The J gene is TRBJ1-1, the V gene TRBV27; TRBD1 matches 7 bases. The CDR3 length is 14 residues. After removal of 2 bases from V and 1 base from J, the junction contained 1 base not matched to a gene. Germline CDR1 and CDR2: MNHEY and SMNVEV (reference sequence).

Worth noting for this clonotype: A clone one base away is much larger, so this may be a read error. The chain couples TRBV7-9 to TRBJ2-5; a possible D gene is TRBD2 (5 bases). The germline V gene has CDR1 SEHNR and CDR2 FQNEAQ (reference sequence). CDR3 length: 14 residues. The CDR3 DNA follows: TGTGCCAACAGCTTAGTCGCGGGCTGGGAGACCCAGTACTTC. Translation: CANSLVAGWETQYF.

This clonotype rates as medium-sized (0.01 to 0.1%). The chain joins TRBV20-1 to TRBJ1-6; 7 nucleotides line up with TRBD1. The V gene's germline CDR1 is DFQATT and CDR2 SNEGSKA (reference sequence). The CDR3 is 15 amino acids. V shed 1 base, J shed 7 bases, and the junction held 7 bases outside the gene matches. The CDR3 DNA reads as TGCAGTGCTAGAGGCCGGGACAGCCAAAATTCACCCCTCCACTTT. It yields the protein CSARGRDSQNSPLHF.

This clonotype was found many times. The chain combines TRBV20-1 with TRBJ2-7; perhaps TRBD2 as D (6 bases). This CDR3 has 11 amino acids. Trimming took 6 bases from V and 4 from J, leaving 10 bases between them. Germline V gene lookup returns CDR1 DFQATT and CDR2 SNEGSKA (reference sequence). The CDR3 bases are TGCAGTGCCCTCGGGACTTACGAGCAGTACTTC. As protein: CSALGTYEQYF.

This clonotype was counted between two and nine times. The gene calls are TRBV2 and TRBJ2-1, with 8 bases lining up with TRBD2. Per the germline V gene, CDR1 is SNHLY and CDR2 is FYNNEI. J gave up 3 bases and V 5 bases, and 6 bases lay outside the gene matches. This CDR3 spans 15 amino acids. The CDR3 loop is CASSQGLAGYNEQFF. The CDR3 DNA follows: TGTGCCAGCAGTCAAGGACTAGCCGGCTACAATGAGCAGTTCTTC.

A word on this clonotype: This may be a read error: a much more frequent sequence differs by one nucleotide. This sequence joins TRBV13 and TRBJ1-2; a weak D match, TRBD1 (5 bases). The CDR3 is 15 amino acids. The germline gives CDR1 PRHDT, CDR2 FYEKMQ (reference sequence). DNA of the CDR3: TGTGCCAGCAGCTTAGGCCTCTCAAGGGACTATGGCCACACCTTC. This encodes CASSLGLSRDYGHTF.

This clonotype was seen a handful of times. The junction differs from germline at one of its ends, possibly a read error. The rearrangement uses TRBV28 and TRBJ1-1; D not resolved. Per the germline V gene, CDR1 is MDHEN and CDR2 is SYDVKM. The length of the CDR3 is 14 residues. The CDR3 region is CASSLMTSWAEAFF. CDR3 bases: TGCGCCAGCAGTTTAATGACTAGTTGGGCTGAAGCTTTCTTT.

The J gene is TRBJ2-1, the V gene TRBV20-1; 8 nucleotides align to TRBD2. The CDR3 spans 14 residues. V lost 8 bases and J lost 5; bases outside the gene matches: 11. Germline loops: CDR1 DFQATT, CDR2 SNEGSKA (reference sequence). CDR3 sequence: CSPLSGGPHNEQFF. CDR3 coding DNA: TGCAGTCCTTTATCGGGAGGGCCTCACAATGAGCAGTTCTTC.

At least ten counts were recorded for this clonotype. V gene TRBV6-2 or TRBV6-3 combines with J gene TRBJ2-1; 9 bases line up with TRBD2. The length of the CDR3 is 16 residues. Germline CDR1 and CDR2: MNHEY and SVGEGT. J lost 6 bases, V lost 2 bases, and 8 bases had no gene match. The CDR3 DNA reads as TGTGCCAGCAGTTACGGGGCGGGGGGGCTGGTCAATGAGCAGTTCTTC. Translated, it gives CASSYGAGGLVNEQFF.

This clonotype came up a few times. The chain links TRBV2 to TRBJ2-2, with TRBD1 as a possible D gene (6 bases). The germline V gene encodes CDR1 SNHLY and CDR2 FYNNEI. The CDR3 extends over 13 amino acids. Trimming stripped 8 bases from V and 8 bases from J, with 15 bases between. CDR3 residues: CASVVQGSGELFF. DNA of the CDR3: TGTGCCAGCGTCGTACAGGGTTCAGGGGAGCTGTTTTTT.

The chain is built from TRBV6-2 or TRBV6-3 and TRBJ2-3; D uncertain. The germline V gene has CDR1 MNHEY and CDR2 SVGEGT. The CDR3 consists of 14 residues. The V and J ends lost 2 bases and 2 bases respectively, with 8 bases between them. CDR3 region: CASSYIPPTDTQYF. As DNA, the CDR3 is TGTGCCAGCAGTTACATTCCCCCCACAGATACGCAGTATTTT.

This clonotype occurred a few times. The chain has TRBV5-1 and TRBJ2-7, with 11 bases identical to TRBD2. This CDR3 comprises 16 residues. V shed 4 bases and J 2 bases; nucleotides not matched to a gene: 8. Germline V lookup: CDR1 SGHRS, CDR2 YFSETQ. Here the CDR3 reads CASSLLGLAVTYEQYF. The CDR3 DNA sequence: TGCGCCAGCAGCCTCCTGGGACTAGCGGTTACCTACGAGCAGTACTTC. The complete variable domain, with remaining parts taken from reference TRBV5-1 and TRBJ2-7, reads KAGVTQTPRYLIKTRGQQVTLSCSPISGHRSVSWYQQTPGQGLQFLFEYFSETQRNKGNFPGRFSGRQFSNSRSEMNVSTLELGDSALYLCASSLLGLAVTYEQYFGPGTRLTVT.

The chain combines TRBV10-1 with TRBJ2-2; possible D gene TRBD2, 5 bases. Germline V lookup: CDR1 WNHNN, CDR2 SYGVQD (reference sequence). CDR3 length: 14 residues. The V end was cut by 3 bases, the J end by 5 bases, with 10 bases between. Here the CDR3 DNA reads TGCGCCAGCAGTGAACTACTAGGTACCGGGGAGCTGTTTTTT. Protein: CASSELLGTGELFF.

Many counts were recorded for this clonotype. The rearrangement uses TRBV3-1 and TRBJ2-3, with D perhaps being TRBD1 or TRBD2 (5 bases each). CDR1 is LGHDT and CDR2 is YNNKEL in the germline V gene (reference sequence). This CDR3 spans 15 amino acids. Trimming shortened V by 3 bases and J by 6 bases, and 16 bases separated the two germline ends. In DNA, the CDR3 is TGTGCCAGCAGCCAGGTAGCAGGGATAGCGGATACGCAGTATTTT. Translating it yields CASSQVAGIADTQYF.

This clonotype was seen ten or more times. The chain has TRBV11-2 and TRBJ1-5; possibly TRBD1 for D (5 bases). This CDR3 is 15 amino acids long. Germline V gene data show CDR1 as SGHAT and CDR2 as FQNNGV. Between the trimmed V and J ends, which lost 5 bases and 0 bases, there was a span of 11 bases. This CDR3 reads CASSRDALSNQPQHF. As DNA, the CDR3 is TGTGCCAGCAGCAGGGACGCCCTTAGCAATCAGCCCCAGCATTTT. The full variable domain, its missing parts supplied by reference TRBV11-2 and TRBJ1-5, is EAGVAQSPRYKIIEKRQSVAFWCNPISGHATLYWYQQILGQGPKLLIQFQNNGVVDDSQLPKDRFSAERLKGVDSTLKIQPAKLEDSAVYLCASSRDALSNQPQHFGDGTRLSIL.

This clonotype was seen a few times. V usage is TRBV7-2 and J usage is TRBJ1-1, with a tentative D call TRBD1 (5 bases). CDR1 and CDR2 (germline): SGHTA, FQGNSA. V gave up 3 bases and J gave up 1 base, with 9 bases separating them. The CDR3 totals 14 residues. CDR3 loop: CASSFLGPNTEAFF. CDR3 DNA sequence: TGTGCCAGCAGCTTTTTGGGGCCGAACACTGAAGCTTTCTTT.